The 10 T cell receptor beta chains below come from one sample, sequenced in a study of cytomegalovirus exposure and HLA in healthy donors. Sequencing used immunoSEQ multiplex PCR; TCRdb keeps in-frame clones, though not all of them. There are approximately 160,000 clones in the sample; 75% to 95% occur only once, and approximately 3% lies in the top ten. Source material: PBMCs. All receptors come from a woman aged 18 to 35 in good health and CMV-seropositive.

This chain links TRBV28 with TRBJ1-5, with D tentatively TRBD1 (5 bases). V was trimmed by 5 bases and J by 2 bases, leaving 16 bases between them. The CDR3 extends over 16 amino acids. Per germline, CDR1 MDHEN and CDR2 SYDVKM. Here the CDR3 reads CASSPRGGRGNQPQHF. The CDR3 DNA reads TGTGCCAGCAGTCCGCGGGGGGGTCGTGGCAATCAGCCCCAGCATTTT.

J is TRBJ1-1 and V is TRBV5-1; the D gene is possibly TRBD1 (6 bases). CDR3 length: 15 residues. V dropped 4 bases and J dropped 0 bases, with 13 bases sitting between them. Germline V gene sequence: CDR1 SGHRS, CDR2 YFSETQ. The CDR3 reads CASSPSQGMNTEAFF. Written as DNA, the CDR3 is TGCGCCAGCAGCCCCTCACAGGGAATGAACACTGAAGCTTTCTTT.

This clone was counted a single time. The chain links TRBV5-4 to TRBJ2-5; D perhaps matches TRBD1 (5 bases). V lost 5 bases and J 5 bases, leaving 16 bases between the germline ends. Looked up from germline, CDR1 is SGHNT and CDR2 is YYREEE (reference sequence). The CDR3 sequence is 14 residues long. The CDR3 region has the DNA TGTGCCAGCAGTGGACATAGTAGAACGGAGACCCAGTACTTC. Its translation: CASSGHSRTETQYF.

This CDR3 reads CASGSGTGDYGYTF. CDR3 nucleotide sequence: TGTGCCAGCGGATCCGGGACAGGGGATTATGGCTACACCTTC. The V and J genes are TRBV2 and TRBJ1-2; 10 positions agree with TRBD1. The J segment lost 5 bases and the V segment lost 8 bases, leaving 8 bases of the junction unmatched. Germline V gene data show CDR1 as SNHLY and CDR2 as FYNNEI. The CDR3 has 14 residues.

The CDR3 is CASSSIPTTDNTEAFF. In DNA, the CDR3 is TGCGCCAGCAGCTCGATACCAACGACAGATAACACTGAAGCTTTCTTT. The chain carries TRBV5-1 and TRBJ1-1; TRBD1 might be the D (5 bases). CDR1 is SGHRS, CDR2 YFSETQ, per germline. V was trimmed by 3 bases and J by 2 bases, leaving 17 bases between them. The CDR3 contains 16 residues.

The J gene is TRBJ2-1, the V gene TRBV7-8; 8 bases fit TRBD2. The CDR3 extends over 16 amino acids. The germline gives CDR1 SGHVS, CDR2 FQNEAQ. Trimming took 2 bases from V and 8 from J; bases not matched to a gene: 11. The CDR3 is CASSLSASGYGDEQFF. The CDR3 DNA follows: TGTGCCAGCAGCTTATCCGCTAGCGGGTACGGAGATGAGCAGTTCTTC.

The chain joins TRBV27 to TRBJ2-2, with 8 bases matching TRBD1. Germline lookup yields CDR1 MNHEY and CDR2 SMNVEV (reference sequence). Germline trimming cut 5 bases from V and 4 bases from J; bases unmatched to any gene: 0. This CDR3 region has 13 residues. The CDR3 sequence is CASSTGGTGELFF. In DNA, the CDR3 is TGTGCCAGCAGTACAGGGGGCACCGGGGAGCTGTTTTTT.

The gene calls are TRBV29-1 and TRBJ2-1; 9 bases match TRBD1. This CDR3 contains 15 residues. With 0 bases clipped from V and 7 bases from J, the junction kept 7 bases outside the gene matches. Germline lookup yields CDR1 SQVTM and CDR2 ANQGSEA. CDR3 bases: TGCAGCGTTGAAGATAGGGGGACAGGGAGGAATGAGCAGTTCTTC. It codes for CSVEDRGTGRNEQFF.

This chain uses TRBV19 with TRBJ2-7; D is perhaps TRBD2 (6 bases). The CDR3 is 13 amino acids. Between the trimmed V and J ends, which lost 5 bases and 3 bases, there was a span of 11 bases. Germline values: CDR1 LNHDA, CDR2 SQIVND (reference sequence). The CDR3 bases are TGTGCCAGTAGTCCGGAGGGCAACTACGAGCAGTACTTC. This translates into CASSPEGNYEQYF.

The chain carries TRBV7-2 and TRBJ1-2; a weak D match, TRBD1 (5 bases). The CDR3 runs to 14 residues. The germline V and J ends were trimmed by 3 bases and 8 bases, with 16 bases remaining between them. CDR1 is SGHTA, CDR2 FQGNSA, per germline. The CDR3 loop is CASSFLAGGRGYTF. For the CDR3, the DNA is TGTGCCAGCAGCTTTTTGGCGGGGGGAAGAGGCTACACCTTC. Full variable domain (missing parts from reference TRBV7-2 and TRBJ1-2): GAGVSQSPSNKVTEKGKDVELRCDPISGHTALYWYRQSLGQGLEFLIYFQGNSAPDKSGLPSDRFSAERTGGSVSTLTIQRTQQEDSAVYLCASSFLAGGRGYTFGSGTRLTVV.